These T cell receptor beta chains were read from a single sample in a study of T cell repertoires in cytomegalovirus infection. Their antigen targets remain unknown. MiXCR, run by TCRdb on the reads, gives a single entry per CDR3 protein. The sample yields some 940,000 distinct CDR3 sequences, around 32% seen once. Specimen: cultured CD8+ T cells from PBMCs, collected from culture after CMV antigen stimulation. The receptors originated from a human donor in good health (CMV status not recorded). Some clones in this sample may be carry-over from other donors' samples. Each CDR3 is given with its conserved first and last residue. The D gene is left open where the match is weak. Rows may omit the clone size; those that give it use once, few, many or a size class.

d_call clone_size j_call v_call cdr3_nt cdr3_aa
NA many TRBJ2-5 TRBV7-8 TGTGCCAGCAGCTTCACAGCGCTGCGCCTCCGGGAGACCCAGTACTTC CASSFTALRLRETQYF
NA many TRBJ2-1 TRBV6-6 TGTGCCAGCAGTTACGGGGGGTCCTACAATGAGCAGTTCTTC CASSYGGSYNEQFF
NA NA TRBJ1-1 TRBV4-2 TGTGCCAGCAGCCAAGAGGTGGGGACCAACACTGAAGCTTTCTTT CASSQEVGTNTEAFF
NA few TRBJ2-6 TRBV7-2 TGTGCCAGCAGCTCAGGCGGACAGTCTGGGGCCAACGTCCTGACTTTC CASSSGGQSGANVLTF
TRBD1 many TRBJ1-1 TRBV4-2 TGTGCCAGCAGCCAAGGACAGGGAGCGAACACTGAAGCTTTCTTT CASSQGQGANTEAFF
NA NA TRBJ2-7 TRBV9 TGTGCCAGCAGCCCCCACCCCGCAGGGGGGTACGAGCAGTACTTC CASSPHPAGGYEQYF
NA NA TRBJ2-4 TRBV29-1 TGCAGCGGTACTAGTAACCTAGCCAAAAACATTCAGTACTTC CSGTSNLAKNIQYF
NA NA TRBJ2-2 TRBV4-3 TGCGCCAGCAGCCAAGATATATCCTCGCTGTGGACCGGGGAGCTGTTTTTT CASSQDISSLWTGELFF
NA NA TRBJ1-6 TRBV4-1 TGCGCCAGCAGCCAAGATATCGTTTCTCGGAATTCACCCCTCCACTTT CASSQDIVSRNSPLHF
NA many TRBJ2-5 TRBV19 TGTGCCAGTAGTGGGGTGGCGGAGACCCAGTACTTC CASSGVAETQYF
NA NA TRBJ1-1 TRBV20-1 TGCAGTGCTAGATCGGCGGAGAAGAACACTGAAGCTTTCTTT CSARSAEKNTEAFF
NA NA TRBJ1-5 TRBV19 TGTACCAGTAGTGTGGTCCGGAGCAATCAGCCCCAGCATTTT CTSSVVRSNQPQHF
NA NA TRBJ1-1 TRBV2 TGTGCCAGCAGTGAGAGTACGACTGAAGCTTTCTTT CASSESTTEAFF
NA NA TRBJ1-2 TRBV18 TGTGCCAGCTCCCCTAGAAGGGACACCGCTAACTATGGCTACACCTTC CASSPRRDTANYGYTF
NA many TRBJ1-3 TRBV7-8 TGTGCCAGCAGCTTGACTGGACAGTCTGGAAACACCATATATTTT CASSLTGQSGNTIYF
NA NA TRBJ2-7 TRBV19 TGTGCCAGTAGTAATACTCGGCGGACGCGCTCCACTGGGACCTACGAGCAGTACTTC CASSNTRRTRSTGTYEQYF
TRBD1 NA TRBJ2-1 TRBV7-2 TGTGCCAGCAGTAGGCCTCGACAGGGGGCCATTGAGCAGTTCTTC CASSRPRQGAIEQFF
NA few TRBJ1-2 TRBV24-1 TGTGCCACCAGTGATCCCCTTGGTTATGGCTACACCTTC CATSDPLGYGYTF
NA many TRBJ1-5 TRBV28 TGTGCCAGCACCCCGGACTGGTATCAGCCCCAGCATTTT CASTPDWYQPQHF
TRBD2 many TRBJ2-5 TRBV7-9 TGTGCCAGCAGCTTAGATGCGACTAGCGGGACGGGAGAGACCCAGTACTTC CASSLDATSGTGETQYF
NA few TRBJ1-5 TRBV5-6 TGTGCCAGCAGCTTGAACTCAGGGGGCAATCAGCCCCAGCATTTT CASSLNSGGNQPQHF
NA NA TRBJ2-1 TRBV4-3 TGCGCCAGCAGCCAAGATTTGGACGGTGAGCAGTTCTTC CASSQDLDGEQFF
TRBD1 few TRBJ1-1 TRBV12-3/TRBV12-4 TGTGCCAGCAGTTTTACAGGGGGTGACACTGAAGCTTTCTTT CASSFTGGDTEAFF
NA many TRBJ2-7 TRBV6-1 TGTGCCAGCAGTTTAAGGGCAGGGCTTATCGACGAGCAGTACTTC CASSLRAGLIDEQYF
NA many TRBJ1-5 TRBV6-6 TGTGCCAGCAGTTACGGGCGGGCAGGGGTCAATCAGCCCCAGCATTTT CASSYGRAGVNQPQHF
TRBD1 NA TRBJ1-4 TRBV7-9 TGTGCCAGCAGCCCCGGGACAGGGGGCGAGGCTAATGAAAAACTGTTTTTT CASSPGTGGEANEKLFF
TRBD1 NA TRBJ1-1 TRBV12-5 TGTGCTAGTGGTTTCCTACTCTCCGGGACAGGGTTTAGGAGCACTGAAGCTTTCTTT CASGFLLSGTGFRSTEAFF
TRBD2 few TRBJ2-5 TRBV12-3/TRBV12-4 TGTGCCAGCAGTCCCCGGGGGGGGGTGGAGACCCAGTACTTC CASSPRGGVETQYF
TRBD2 few TRBJ2-2 TRBV5-8 TGTGCCAGCACCCGAGAACCGGGACTAGAGGTCACCGGGGAGCTGTTTTTT CASTREPGLEVTGELFF
NA NA TRBJ1-2 TRBV29-1 TGCAGCGTTGGGATAGGGGTGAAATATGGCTACACCTTC CSVGIGVKYGYTF
NA few TRBJ1-1 TRBV27 TGTGCCAGCAGTTTTTCCGGTTGGACTGAAGCTTTCTTT CASSFSGWTEAFF
TRBD1 NA TRBJ1-1 TRBV27 TGTGCCAGCAGTTTTGACAGGGAAGGGTACACTGAAGCTTTCTTT CASSFDREGYTEAFF
NA NA TRBJ1-2 TRBV24-1 TGTGCCACCAGTCCGGCGGGGCGAGGTGGCTACACCTTC CATSPAGRGGYTF
TRBD2 NA TRBJ2-1 TRBV5-6 TGTGCCAGCAGCTTGGAGCTAGCGGGATATTCCTACAATGAGCAGTTCTTC CASSLELAGYSYNEQFF
NA NA TRBJ2-3 TRBV10-3 TGTGTCATCAGAACCCCAGGGGAGGGCCCCACAGATACGCAGTATTTT CVIRTPGEGPTDTQYF
NA few TRBJ2-1 TRBV28 TGTGCCAGCAGTTTAATCGGGGTAACGGGGGATGAGCAGTTCTTC CASSLIGVTGDEQFF
NA NA TRBJ2-3 TRBV7-4 TGTGCCAGCAGGCCGACACCCATTGCCACAGATACGCAGTATTTT CASRPTPIATDTQYF
NA NA TRBJ2-2 TRBV4-1 TGCGCCAGCAGCCAAGATCCGTCGGGGGGCGACACCGGGGAGCTGTTTTTT CASSQDPSGGDTGELFF
TRBD1 NA TRBJ1-1 TRBV4-3 TGCGCCAGCAGCCAAGAGGTTGGGACAGGGTTGAACACTGAAGCTTTCTTT CASSQEVGTGLNTEAFF
NA many TRBJ1-4 TRBV7-2 TGTGCCAGCAGCTTAGAGGGGGGGGGCCATAATGAAAAACTGTTTTTT CASSLEGGGHNEKLFF
TRBD1 NA TRBJ2-2 TRBV6-2/TRBV6-3 TGTGCCAGCAGCCCACCTTGGGACAGGGGGAAGGACACCGGGGAGCTGTTTTTT CASSPPWDRGKDTGELFF
NA few TRBJ1-1 TRBV7-2 TGTGCCAGCAGCTGGGCAACTGAAGCTTTCTTT CASSWATEAFF
NA NA TRBJ1-3 TRBV6-6 TGTGCCAGCAGTTCCGGACAAACTGGAAACACCATATATTTT CASSSGQTGNTIYF
NA many TRBJ1-1 TRBV7-7 TGTGCTAGCAGCCCTGTTGAAAACACTGAAGCTTTCTTT CASSPVENTEAFF
NA few TRBJ1-6 TRBV28 TGTGCCAGCAGCGAACTGGCCAATTCACCCCTCCACTTT CASSELANSPLHF
TRBD1 few TRBJ2-3 TRBV27 TGTGCCAGCAGTCCCTCAGGACAGGGGCCAATTGAGACGCAGTATTTT CASSPSGQGPIETQYF
NA few TRBJ1-1 TRBV12-3/TRBV12-4 TGTGCCAGCAGTTTGGGCATATCGAACACTGAAGCTTTCTTT CASSLGISNTEAFF
TRBD1 few TRBJ2-1 TRBV6-6 TGTGCCAGCAGTTACTCTGGACAGGCTGAATACAATGAGCAGTTCTTC CASSYSGQAEYNEQFF
TRBD1 NA TRBJ1-1 TRBV7-9 TGTGCCAGCAGTCCAGGGGTCCAGGGGGCCCACACTGAAGCTTTCTTT CASSPGVQGAHTEAFF